The entry below describes one TCR beta chain. The sample belongs to a study of shared clonotypes between healthy human individuals. TCRdb's copy holds only in-frame clones and misses some; the assay was immunoSEQ multiplex PCR. The sample yields about 960,000 clones, 76% seen once. Germline CDR1 SGHAT, CDR2 FQNNGV. V was shortened by 5 bases and J by 8 bases, with 15 bases between the two germline ends. The CDR3 has 13 amino acids. This sequence originates from a man aged 18 to 35 in good health. The genes are TRBV11-2 and TRBJ1-2; D is possibly TRBD1 (5 bases). Material for sequencing was memory CD4+ T cells sorted from blood. Subset given: CD45RA-negative fraction. The CDR3 DNA reads TGTGCCAGCAGCCCCGCCGGGGGAAGCGGCTACACCTTC. This sequence encodes CASSPAGGSGYTF.